These 5 T cell receptor beta chains were sequenced from one sample in a study of shared T cell receptors in the human thymus. Measured with immunoSEQ multiplex PCR; TCRdb has only the in-frame clones, and not every one. This table has approximately 760,000 clones, 70% to 90% appearing once. The sample was also linked to a second study, of human thymus T cells.

The specimen was thymocytes. The receptors shown here come from a girl less than two years old with a congenital heart defect.

This clone was picked up a small number of times. The chain has TRBV2 and TRBJ1-2; tentatively, D is TRBD1 (6 bases). V dropped 5 bases and J dropped 6 bases, with 13 bases sitting between them. CDR1 is SNHLY and CDR2 is FYNNEI in the germline V gene. CDR3 length: 13 residues. The CDR3 DNA reads as TGTGCCAGCAGTCCGGACAGTATTCATGGCTACACCTTC. Translating it yields CASSPDSIHGYTF.

The chain joins TRBV30 to TRBJ2-7, with 9 bases fitting TRBD1. The V gene's germline CDR1 is GTSNPN and CDR2 SVGIG (reference sequence). The CDR3 extends over 16 amino acids. Trimming cost V 4 bases and J 0 bases; bases outside gene matches: 10. The CDR3 region has the DNA TGTGCCTGGATTAAGATGGAGACAGGGGGCTCCTACGAGCAGTACTTC. This gives the protein CAWIKMETGGSYEQYF.

The genes are TRBV27 and TRBJ2-3, with D tentatively TRBD2 (5 bases). The germline CDR1 and CDR2 sequences are MNHEY and SMNVEV (reference sequence). The CDR3 consists of 15 residues. V shed 7 bases and J shed 2 bases, with 16 bases lying between them. CDR3 loop: CASNSASGLTDTQYF. DNA of the CDR3: TGTGCCAGCAACTCGGCAAGCGGACTCACAGATACGCAGTATTTT.

This clone was counted only a few times. The V and J genes are TRBV13 and TRBJ1-2; D unresolved. The V gene lost 0 bases and the J gene lost 2 bases, with 7 bases spanning the gap. The V gene's germline CDR1 is PRHDT and CDR2 FYEKMQ (reference sequence). This CDR3 contains 14 residues. CDR3 coding DNA: TGTGCCAGCAGCTTAGGGGCCCAAAACTATGGCTACACCTTC. This sequence encodes CASSLGAQNYGYTF.

The chain carries TRBV2 and TRBJ2-7; 7 bases are shared with TRBD2. The CDR3 runs 16 residues. CDR1 and CDR2 from the germline V gene are SNHLY and FYNNEI. Trimming took 1 base from V and 3 from J; bases not matched to a gene: 9. The CDR3 reads CASSEVNWGGFYEQYF. CDR3 nucleotide sequence: TGTGCCAGCAGTGAAGTGAATTGGGGGGGATTCTACGAGCAGTACTTC.